This TCR beta chain was sequenced for a study of cytomegalovirus exposure and HLA in healthy donors (dated by TCRdb to 2017 to 2019). Background for the entire study: An earlier analysis of approximately 640 of the donors reported about 290 Gb of sequence data and 117 million unique TCR beta sequences from approximately 180 million T cells. An early release covering 550 to 650 HLA-typed donors comprised about 320 gigabases of sequencing data and around 80 million unique TCR sequences. Among the approximately 430 genotyped donors, 75% to 90% belonged to the genetic ancestry cluster associated with self-reported Caucasian donors. The aim of the study was to test whether cataloging public T cell receptors could identify signatures of past pathogen exposure. Using immunosequencing, the study profiled T cell repertoires from about 650 subjects and related those repertoires to cytomegalovirus serostatus. A separate validation cohort of over a hundred different subjects was used in addition to the roughly 670-subject first cohort. To predict cytomegalovirus infection status, the study brought together high-throughput TCR immunosequencing, statistical association of individual TCRs with disease status, and machine learning. To study patterns of TCR occurrence, a later analysis re-analyzed previously published TCR beta repertoires from under 750 donors and added high-resolution HLA genotyping. In the later analysis, no new phenotypic data were used to find candidate immune exposures; instead, reliance was placed on TCR beta sequences and their occurrence across donors. An earlier analysis of 587 of the donors used high-throughput TCR beta sequencing to judge whether each TCR beta V gene segment behaved as functional or pseudogenic. Donor age, sex, ethnicity and CMV serostatus were collected together with the repertoire data. A later genetic analysis took genome-wide SNP genotypes for about 65% of the 666 donors and used that subset as a discovery cohort. Every repertoire in the discovery cohort had been generated on one and the same sequencing platform. HLA typing included class I and class II loci at four-digit resolution. The number of donors typed differed by locus, with about 629-640 for A, B, C, DRB1 and DQB1, over 500 for DQA1, approximately 580 for DPA1, and around 450 for DPB1. Roughly 5 DR-DQ haplotypes were treated as single units for association and clustering because of strong linkage in the cohort. On average, 235,054 unique TCR beta nucleotide sequences were sequenced per donor among 398 genotyped donors of the cohort, with around 19% of those sequences being non-productive.

In total, roughly 710 healthy bone marrow donors made up the cohort. At the time of sampling, all cohort members were nominally healthy, though unrecorded immune exposures were likely present. The donor was CMV seronegative and was included in the group of over 300 seronegative cohort members. A peripheral blood sample was provided by each donor, and peripheral blood mononuclear cells were used for TCR beta sequencing. The Qiagen DNeasy Blood Extraction Kit was used to extract genomic DNA from the blood cell samples. Trimming at the junction amounts to 4 bases on V and 5 bases on J, and the germline ends lie 15 bases apart. The CDR3 covers 14 residues, taking in both the cysteine and the phenylalanine. The sequence is cut down to CDR3 DNA, 42 bases in frame from base 1. In the germline V gene, CDR1 corresponds to SGHRS and CDR2 to YFSETQ. Details on this clone: Its antigen is still unknown. Per-base qualities were not stored, and no clone one base away is much larger.

Overall results and qualifications from the work: Several of the top co-occurrence clusters appeared to be linked to parvovirus B19, influenza, CMV and Epstein-Barr virus, according to a later analysis. The authors suggested that the approach could potentially be generalized to other disease states and immunological phenotypes. Some IMGT-functional V segments, including TRBV6-2 and TRBV6-3, could not be distinguished by the 87-base-pair reads and were therefore excluded. Strong co-occurrence of HLA alleles, especially DR and DQ, made assigning TCR associations to individual alleles difficult. The only immune exposure information available for the cohort was CMV serostatus. Compared with equally common non-associated chains, HLA-associated TCR beta chains in a later analysis were more clonally expanded and had lower generation probabilities. Because counts were too low, roughly 16 rarely observed V segments, including chromosome 9 orphons, were left out of the earlier analysis of 587 of the donors. In a later genetic analysis, a missense DCLRE1C variant was associated with V-gene and J-gene trimming of TCR beta chains, and the association was replicated in an independent cohort. In a later analysis, the rate of TCR association differed among HLA loci, with DRB1 alleles having the most associated TCRs and HLA-C alleles having the fewest. The study gave a list of about 170 TCR beta chains associated with cytomegalovirus. Most CMV-associated TCR beta chains appeared to be HLA-restricted in a later analysis, and the HLA associations seemed to be driven largely by CMV exposure. Specific HLA alleles were associated with 18,000 or so TCR beta sequences at a false discovery rate of 0.05 in a later analysis. According to a later genetic analysis, donors in an Asian-associated ancestry cluster had fewer N-insertions in productive TCRs than the approximately 630-donor mean. Sequencing depth was assumed to be roughly uniform across donors in the presence/absence analyses, though that assumption may not hold. Only TCR beta chains were sequenced in this cohort, and the absence of alpha or paired-chain data limited detectable features. Across donors, most TCR sequences were observed very rarely, whereas some public TCRs were present in many individuals. In an earlier analysis of 587 of the donors, most TCR beta V segments appeared in productive rearrangements about 87% or about 30% of the time, broadly matching IMGT annotations. A cluster of highly shared sequence variants was judged likely to be a technical artifact of the sequencing pipeline. Cytomegalovirus status was reported to be diagnosed by the classifier with high specificity and sensitivity in both the original and validation cohorts. Because HLA typing was unavailable for some donors at each locus, only the typed subset was used in association tests. Correlated functional status among segregating V segments might reflect linkage disequilibrium, but an unknown experimental factor could not be ruled out. A further reported finding was that TCR beta sequences accurately predicted the HLA-A and HLA-B alleles for most subjects in the first cohort. A few of the identified cytomegalovirus-associated TCR beta chains were confirmed in vitro to be specific for cytomegalovirus antigens.

The library was generated by the immunoSEQ multiplex PCR assay. For the multiplex PCR, a mixture combining 60 forward primers for TCR Vbeta segments and 13 reverse primers for TCR Jbeta segments was used. Amplification of the CDR3 region of rearranged TCR beta genes was performed with a multiplex PCR assay on genomic DNA. Amplified TCR beta libraries were sequenced as 87-base-pair reads on the Illumina HiSeq System. On the study's bioinformatics: Across the 500 to 850 repertoires, a later analysis counted tens of millions of unique TCR beta chains, around 11 million of which were shared by at least two donors. Raw reads were error-corrected and collapsed into unique sequences by a nearest-neighbor algorithm in which closely related sequences were merged to remove PCR and sequencing errors. Alignment of CDR3 sequences to IMGT reference sequences was used to assign V, D and J gene segments. Each retained sequence needed at least a six-nucleotide match to both a V gene segment and a J gene segment. Rearrangements were classified as productive when the CDR3 lacked stop codons and remained in frame with V and J, and all other rearrangements were classified as non-productive. Following IMGT convention, CDR3 was defined as the stretch from the second conserved V-encoded cysteine up to the conserved J-encoded phenylalanine. The earlier analysis of some 580 of the donors excluded any sequence lacking an unambiguous match to a single V gene segment. An earlier analysis of approximately 590 of the donors called V segments functional above 56.7% productive rearrangements and segregating when the between-donor standard deviation exceeded 5%. A statistical classification framework was built to diagnose cytomegalovirus status from the catalog of TCR beta chain sequences. In a later analysis, V and J genes were assigned by comparing TCR nucleotide sequences against IMGT/GENE-DB human TR gene sequences. A later analysis assigned CDR3 sequences and most-parsimonious VDJ recombination scenarios with the TCRdist pipeline. A later analysis defined each TCR beta chain by its CDR3 amino acid sequence plus V-gene family, and excluded reads lacking a unique V-gene family. In a later analysis, several hundred highly shared, low-generation-probability nucleotide sequences were removed to address suspected cross-contamination and a sequencing artifact. In a later analysis, a clonal expansion index for each public chain was calculated from normalized within-repertoire ranks of inferred template counts. Generation probabilities in a later analysis came from a VDJ recombination model fitted to out-of-frame rearrangements, and those results were checked against IGoR. A later analysis scored TCR-TCR, TCR-HLA and TCR-CMV co-occurrence with hypergeometric tests, applying a repertoire-size bias correction to TCR pairs. False discovery rates were estimated in a later analysis by permuting HLA or CMV assignments 20 times. In a later analysis, co-occurring TCRs were grouped using DBSCAN, and TCRdist sequence similarity was added for clustering within HLA-allele-positive subsets. Co-occurrence clustering excluded repertoires with fewer than 30,000 or more than 120,000 public chains, plus five with anomalous nucleotide sharing. The immuneACCESS repertoire file appears here via TCRdb, limited to in-frame rearrangements. These files lack a portion of the clones; in checked studies, under half of the deficit traces to unresolved V genes, and the cause of the others is not known. V, J and clone size are those of that table, while D and trimming were read from the DNA. A total of about 220,000 clones appear in this sample, under 80% of them only once. The biggest ten clones account for 1.8% of the sample.

The sequence was obtained from a woman aged 25-40 years in good health and CMV-seronegative. Sequencing input: PBMCs. The sequence is built from TRBV5-1 and TRBJ2-5, with a weak D call of TRBD1 (6 bases match). The nucleotides are TGCGCCAGCAGCAACCAACAGGGTCGGGAGACCCAGTACTTC. Its amino acids are CASSNQQGRETQYF.